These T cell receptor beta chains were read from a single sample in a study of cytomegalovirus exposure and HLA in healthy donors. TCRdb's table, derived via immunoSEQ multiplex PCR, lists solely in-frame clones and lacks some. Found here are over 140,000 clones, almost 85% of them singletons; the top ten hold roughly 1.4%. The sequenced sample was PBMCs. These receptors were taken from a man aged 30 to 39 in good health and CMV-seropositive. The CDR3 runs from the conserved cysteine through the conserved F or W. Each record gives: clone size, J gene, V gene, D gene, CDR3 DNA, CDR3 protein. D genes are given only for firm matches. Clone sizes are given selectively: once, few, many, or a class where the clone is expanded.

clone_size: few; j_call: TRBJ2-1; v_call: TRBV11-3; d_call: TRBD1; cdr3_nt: TGTGCCAGCAGCTGGTCGAGGGGGCCCTACAATGAGCAGTTCTTC; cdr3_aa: CASSWSRGPYNEQFF
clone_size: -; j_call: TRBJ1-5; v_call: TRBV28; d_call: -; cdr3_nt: TGTGCCAGCAGACAGGGAGCGGGCAATCAGCCCCAGCATTTT; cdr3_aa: CASRQGAGNQPQHF
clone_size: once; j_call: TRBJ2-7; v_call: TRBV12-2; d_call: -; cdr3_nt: TGTGCAAGTCGCCGCGAGGGGGACAGGGGGAAAGTCGAGCAGTACTTC; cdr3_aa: CASRREGDRGKVEQYF
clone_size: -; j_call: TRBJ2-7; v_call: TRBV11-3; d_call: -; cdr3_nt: TGTGCCAGCACCGAGGGAGGTTACGAGCAGTACTTC; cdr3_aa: CASTEGGYEQYF
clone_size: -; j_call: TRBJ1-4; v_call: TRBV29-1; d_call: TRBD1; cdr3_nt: TGCAGCGTTGCCCGACAGGGGGAAAAACTGTTTTTT; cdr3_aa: CSVARQGEKLFF
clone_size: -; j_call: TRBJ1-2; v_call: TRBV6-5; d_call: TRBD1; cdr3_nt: TGTGCCAGCAGTTACTCGGGACAGGGAAACTATGGCTACACCTTC; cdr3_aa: CASSYSGQGNYGYTF
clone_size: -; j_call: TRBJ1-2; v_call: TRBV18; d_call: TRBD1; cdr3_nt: TGTGCCAGCTCGGAGACCGGGACAGTGGCCGAAAGGGGCTACACCTTC; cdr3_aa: CASSETGTVAERGYTF
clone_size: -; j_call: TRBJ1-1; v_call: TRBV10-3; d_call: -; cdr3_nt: TGTGCCATCAATGGACAGCCGGGCACTGAAGCTTTCTTT; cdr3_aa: CAINGQPGTEAFF
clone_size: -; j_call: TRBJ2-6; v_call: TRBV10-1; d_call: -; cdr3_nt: TGCGCCAGCAGAATGACAGGCTCTGGGGCCAACGTCCTGACTTTC; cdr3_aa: CASRMTGSGANVLTF
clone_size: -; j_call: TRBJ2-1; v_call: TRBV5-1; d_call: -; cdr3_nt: TGCGCCAGCAGCTCCGTCGGGTCGAGCTCCTACAATGAGCAGTTCTTC; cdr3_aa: CASSSVGSSSYNEQFF
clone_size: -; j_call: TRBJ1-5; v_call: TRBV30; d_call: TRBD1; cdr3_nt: TGTGCCTGGAGGGACAGGCCCAGGGTCATGAGGCAGCCCCAGCATTTT; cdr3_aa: CAWRDRPRVMRQPQHF
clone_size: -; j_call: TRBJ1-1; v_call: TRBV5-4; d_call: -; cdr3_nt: TGTGCCAGCAGCTTGGCACAGCTGAACACTGAAGCTTTCTTT; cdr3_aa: CASSLAQLNTEAFF
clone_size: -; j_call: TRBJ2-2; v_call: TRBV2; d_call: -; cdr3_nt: TGTGCCAGCAGTGTCCTCACGGGAGACACCGGGGAGCTGTTTTTT; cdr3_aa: CASSVLTGDTGELFF
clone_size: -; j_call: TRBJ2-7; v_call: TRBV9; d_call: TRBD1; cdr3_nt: TGTGCCAGCAGCATGGGACAGGGGAGCTCCTACGAGCAGTACTTC; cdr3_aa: CASSMGQGSSYEQYF
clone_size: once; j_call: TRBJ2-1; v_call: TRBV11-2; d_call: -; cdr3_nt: TGTGCCAGCAGCAGGGGCTCGTTCCCCACTTACAATGAGCAGTTCTTC; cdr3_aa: CASSRGSFPTYNEQFF
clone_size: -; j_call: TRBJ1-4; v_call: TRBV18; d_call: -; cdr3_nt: TGTGCCAGCTCAGGGGCTGGGTATGAAAAACTGTTTTTT; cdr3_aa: CASSGAGYEKLFF
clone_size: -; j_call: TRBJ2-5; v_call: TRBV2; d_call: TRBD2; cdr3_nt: TGTGCCAGCAGTGAAGTTAGCGGGGGGCCTCAACAAGAGACCCAGTACTTC; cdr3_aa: CASSEVSGGPQQETQYF
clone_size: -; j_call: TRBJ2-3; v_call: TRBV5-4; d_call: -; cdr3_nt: TGTGCCAGCAGCTTGGGGGGAGGAGGCGGGGATTATACGCAGTATTTT; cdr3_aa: CASSLGGGGGDYTQYF
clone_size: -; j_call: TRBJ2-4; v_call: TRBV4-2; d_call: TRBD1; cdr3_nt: TGTGCCAGCAGCCTCCAACCAGGGGGCTCGGCCAAAAACATTCAGTACTTC; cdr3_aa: CASSLQPGGSAKNIQYF
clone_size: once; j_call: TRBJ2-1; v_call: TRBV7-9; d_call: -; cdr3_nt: TGTGCCAGCAGTACCGAGGCAGGGAATGAGCAGTTCTTC; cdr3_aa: CASSTEAGNEQFF
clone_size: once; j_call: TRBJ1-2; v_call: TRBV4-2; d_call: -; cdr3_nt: TGTGCCAGCAGCCAAGAAAGGGGTGGTTTCTATGGCTACACCTTC; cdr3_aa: CASSQERGGFYGYTF
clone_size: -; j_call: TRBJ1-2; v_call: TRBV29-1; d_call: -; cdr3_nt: TGCAGCGCCTCTTGGGGCGATGGCTACACCTTC; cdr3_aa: CSASWGDGYTF
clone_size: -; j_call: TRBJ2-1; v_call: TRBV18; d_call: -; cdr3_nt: TGTGCCAGCTCACTACAGGAGCTTACGGTGGACAATGAGCAGTTCTTC; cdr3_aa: CASSLQELTVDNEQFF
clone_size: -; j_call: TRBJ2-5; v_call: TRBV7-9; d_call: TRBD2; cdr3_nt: TGTGCCAGCAGCTCCGGGACTAGCGGGGGGCCGGGCATTCTGTACTTC; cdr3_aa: CASSSGTSGGPGILYF
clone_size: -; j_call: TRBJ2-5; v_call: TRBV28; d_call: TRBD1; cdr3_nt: TGTGCCAGCAGTGCGACAGGGGGCTCTCAAGAGACCCAGTACTTC; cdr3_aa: CASSATGGSQETQYF
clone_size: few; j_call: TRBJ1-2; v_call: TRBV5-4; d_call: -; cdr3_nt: TGTGCCAGCAGCTTGGGGACAGAGTTGACCTATGGCTACACCTTC; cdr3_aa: CASSLGTELTYGYTF
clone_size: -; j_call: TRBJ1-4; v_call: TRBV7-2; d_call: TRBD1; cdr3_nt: TGTGCCAGCAGCTTAATCGGACAGGGGGCAACTAATGAAAAACTGTTTTTT; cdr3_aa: CASSLIGQGATNEKLFF
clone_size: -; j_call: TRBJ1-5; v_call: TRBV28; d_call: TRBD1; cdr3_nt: TGTGCCAGCAGTCTACAGACAGGGGGGAATAGCAATCAGCCCCAGCATTTT; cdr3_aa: CASSLQTGGNSNQPQHF
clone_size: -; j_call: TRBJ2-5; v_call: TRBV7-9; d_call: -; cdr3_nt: TGTGCCAGCAGCTCTCTGGGGGGCCAAGAGACCCAGTACTTC; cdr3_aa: CASSSLGGQETQYF
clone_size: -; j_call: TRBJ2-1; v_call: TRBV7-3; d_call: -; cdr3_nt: TGTGCCAGCAGTCGGGGCGGGGCCTCCTACAATGAGCAGTTCTTC; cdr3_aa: CASSRGGASYNEQFF
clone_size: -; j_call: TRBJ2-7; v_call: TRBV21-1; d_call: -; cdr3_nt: TGTGCCAGCAGCAAAGCATCCAGCGGGCTATCCTACGAGCAGTACTTC; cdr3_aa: CASSKASSGLSYEQYF
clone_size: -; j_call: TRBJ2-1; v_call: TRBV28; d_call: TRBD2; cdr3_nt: TGTGCCAGCAGTCAGGGAACTAGCGACTATCACAATGAGCAGTTCTTC; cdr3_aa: CASSQGTSDYHNEQFF
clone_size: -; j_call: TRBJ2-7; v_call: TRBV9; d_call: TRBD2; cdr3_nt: TGTGCCAGCAGCACACTAGCGGGATTTTCCGAGCAGTACTTC; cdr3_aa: CASSTLAGFSEQYF
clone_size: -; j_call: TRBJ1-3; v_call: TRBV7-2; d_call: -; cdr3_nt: TGTGCCACAGCGCTCTCTGGAAACACCATATATTTT; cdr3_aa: CATALSGNTIYF
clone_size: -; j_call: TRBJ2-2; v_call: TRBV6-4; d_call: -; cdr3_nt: TGTGCCTCTGGAGGGCCCGGGGAGCTGTTTTTT; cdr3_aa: CASGGPGELFF